This T cell receptor (beta chain) is drawn from a study of blood T cells in healthy people across ages. Study details: T cells yielded about one barcoded beta molecule per two cells through template switching. Overall study findings and caveats: Per million T cells, the diversity of TCR beta decreased roughly linearly as age advanced. Samples with more naive T cells showed higher observed beta diversity.

Concerning this clonotype itself: Its specificity is unknown. An end of the junction differs from the germline gene, which may be a read error.

Primed by a sample-barcoded 5' primer and a J-beta primer mix, a second PCR proceeded for roughly 6 to 12 cycles. TCRdb processed the 5' RACE reads anew with MiXCR; each CDR3 protein has one entry. This table holds some 700,000 distinct CDR3 sequences, about 42% found once. The authors drew around 9.3 milliliters of peripheral blood from each donor. The CDR3 covers 14 residues. Germline CDR1 is DFQATT and CDR2 is SNEGSKA (reference sequence). The sequence was obtained from a woman aged 55-70 years in good health. Input material: blood. This rearrangement joins TRBV20-1 to TRBJ2-5; 8 positions match TRBD2. Written as DNA, the CDR3 is TGCAGCGCCCTTACTAGCGGTAACCAAGAGGCCCAGTACTTC. Translating gives CSALTSGNQEAQYF.